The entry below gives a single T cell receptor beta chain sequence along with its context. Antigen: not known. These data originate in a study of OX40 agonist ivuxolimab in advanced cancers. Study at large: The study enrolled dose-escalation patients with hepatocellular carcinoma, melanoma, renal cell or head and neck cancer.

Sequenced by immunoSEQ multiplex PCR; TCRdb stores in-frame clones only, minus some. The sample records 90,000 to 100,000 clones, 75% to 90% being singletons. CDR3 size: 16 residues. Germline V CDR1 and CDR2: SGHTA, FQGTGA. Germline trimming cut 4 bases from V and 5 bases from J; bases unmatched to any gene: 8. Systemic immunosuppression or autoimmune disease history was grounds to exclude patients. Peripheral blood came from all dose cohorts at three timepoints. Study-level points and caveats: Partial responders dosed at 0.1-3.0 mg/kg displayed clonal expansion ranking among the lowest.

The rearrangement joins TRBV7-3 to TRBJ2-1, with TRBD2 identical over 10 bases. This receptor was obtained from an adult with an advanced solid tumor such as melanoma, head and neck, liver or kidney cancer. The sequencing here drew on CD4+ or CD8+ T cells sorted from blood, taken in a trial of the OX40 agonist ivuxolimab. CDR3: CASSSSSGSTHNEQFF. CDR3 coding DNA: TGTGCCAGCAGCTCCTCTAGCGGGAGCACTCACAATGAGCAGTTCTTC. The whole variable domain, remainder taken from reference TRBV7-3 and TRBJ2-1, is GAGVSQTPSNKVTEKGKYVELRCDPISGHTALYWYRQSLGQGPEFLIYFQGTGAADDSGLPNDRFFAVRPEGSVSTLKIQRTERGDSAVYLCASSSSSGSTHNEQFFGPGTRLTVL.